These T cell receptor beta chains were read from a single sample in a study of blood T cell repertoires in COVID-19. Using immunoSEQ multiplex PCR, the repertoire was profiled, and TCRdb retains in-frame clones only, with some absent. This table holds about 440,000 clones, 90% found once. The sequenced sample consisted of PBMCs or T cells enriched from blood (not recorded which). Receptor source: a man aged 18 to 29 who had recovered from COVID-19. CDR3s include the opening cysteine and the closing phenylalanine or tryptophan. D genes are given only for firm matches. Some rows mark clone size as missing; the rest say once, few, many or name a class of expanded clone.

d_call	v_call	clone_size	j_call	cdr3_nt	cdr3_aa
.	TRBV5-1	.	TRBJ1-2	TGCGCCAGCAGCCCTGGTAATTCGGGTGGCTACACCTTC	CASSPGNSGGYTF
TRBD2	TRBV11-3	.	TRBJ2-1	TGTGCCAGCAGCCGAACTAGCGGGAGTCAGAATGAGCAGTTCTTC	CASSRTSGSQNEQFF
.	TRBV29-1	.	TRBJ1-4	TGCAGCGTCAGCGGGGGGTTAGGGGAAAAACTGTTTTTT	CSVSGGLGEKLFF
.	TRBV7-9	.	TRBJ1-5	TGTGCCAGCAGCTTGGGGGGTGTTCAGCCCCAGCATTTT	CASSLGGVQPQHF
.	TRBV7-2	.	TRBJ2-1	TGTGCCAGCAGCCCACCGACTACCGCCCTTTTAGCGCGGCAGTTCTTC	CASSPPTTALLARQFF
TRBD2	TRBV10-3	.	TRBJ2-1	TGTGCCATCAGTGAGTTGGGACTAGCGGGAGGCGATGAGCAGTTCTTC	CAISELGLAGGDEQFF
.	TRBV12-3/TRBV12-4	.	TRBJ1-2	TGTGCCAGCAGTTTCCCCGGGATCGGCTACACCTTC	CASSFPGIGYTF
TRBD2	TRBV27	.	TRBJ2-1	TGTGCCAGCAGTTTGTCCCCTAGCGGGGGGGTGAATGAGCAGTTCTTC	CASSLSPSGGVNEQFF
.	TRBV6-2/TRBV6-3	.	TRBJ2-7	TGTGCCAGCAGTTACGTAACTTTAAGGGACAACTACGAGCAGTACTTC	CASSYVTLRDNYEQYF
.	TRBV3-1/TRBV3-2	.	TRBJ1-6	TGTGCCAGCAGCCAAGGCGACTCCTATAATTCACCCCTCCACTTT	CASSQGDSYNSPLHF
.	TRBV7-9	.	TRBJ1-1	TGTGCCAGCAGCTTTCCCGGGGGCACTGAAGCTTTCTTT	CASSFPGGTEAFF
.	TRBV4-1	.	TRBJ1-1	TGCGCCAGCAGCCACCCCCAGGCAGGGAACACTGAAGCTTTCTTT	CASSHPQAGNTEAFF
.	TRBV7-8	.	TRBJ2-2	TGTGCCAGCAGCTTACCTGGAGTGGCGAACACCGGGGAGCTGTTTTTT	CASSLPGVANTGELFF
.	TRBV11-3	.	TRBJ2-7	TGTGCCAGCAGCTTAGAGGCAGGTCGGGAGCAGTACTTC	CASSLEAGREQYF
.	TRBV19	.	TRBJ2-6	TGTGCCACCGCCCAGGGGTTTTCTGGGGCCAACGTCCTGACTTTC	CATAQGFSGANVLTF
TRBD1	TRBV7-3	once	TRBJ1-6	TGTGCCAGCAGCCCGGGACAGTTAAGAACGGGGCCTCTCCACTTT	CASSPGQLRTGPLHF